Listed here are 7 T cell receptor beta chains from one sample, sequenced in a study of T cells in Graves' hyperthyroidism and ophthalmopathy. Amplified TCR beta CDR3 regions came from RNA transcripts. The HTBI set primed first-round TCR CDR3 RT-PCR. TCRdb reprocessed the multiplex PCR reads with MiXCR, giving one entry per CDR3 protein. The sample lists under 400,000 distinct CDR3 sequences; 25% were seen once. The sequencing sample was made of blood. These receptors originate from a middle-aged man with Graves' hyperthyroidism.

This clonotype was recorded a few times. The rearrangement joins TRBV13 to TRBJ2-7, with 9 positions matching TRBD1. The J segment lost 1 base and the V segment lost 5 bases, leaving 3 bases of the junction unmatched. The germline CDR1 and CDR2 sequences are PRHDT and FYEKMQ (reference sequence). CDR3 length: 14 amino acids. This CDR3 reads CASSPQGASYEQYF. CDR3 DNA: TGTGCCAGCAGCCCACAGGGGGCGTCCTACGAGCAGTACTTC.

This clonotype was seen at least ten times. This chain connects TRBV24-1 to TRBJ2-1; no definite D call. The CDR3 spans 14 residues. Germline assignment: CDR1 KGHDR and CDR2 SFDVKD. V was cut by 2 bases and J by 8 bases, with 12 bases left in between. The CDR3 DNA sequence: TGTGCCACCAGTGATTCTGTTAGTCGGCATGAGCAGTTCTTC. This sequence encodes CATSDSVSRHEQFF.

The genes are TRBV27 and TRBJ2-7; weak D call: TRBD2 (5 bases). The CDR3 is made up of 15 amino acids. V lost 2 bases and J 3 bases, leaving 14 bases between the germline ends. In germline, CDR1 is MNHEY, CDR2 SMNVEV (reference sequence). CDR3 DNA sequence: TGTGCCAGCAGTTTAAGAGCGGAGACATTCTACGAGCAGTACTTC. This codes for CASSLRAETFYEQYF.

This clonotype was observed a few times. J is TRBJ2-3 and V is TRBV9; unclear D gene. V was trimmed by 0 bases and J by 0 bases, leaving 8 bases between them. This CDR3 spans 15 amino acids. Germline CDR1 is SGDLS and CDR2 is YYNGEE. In DNA, the CDR3 is TGTGCCAGCAGCGTAGGTCGGGCTAGCACAGATACGCAGTATTTT. Its translation is CASSVGRASTDTQYF.

The chain joins TRBV10-2 to TRBJ2-7; 9 bases fit TRBD1. The trim removed 4 bases at V and 0 bases at J, leaving 7 bases unmatched. The CDR3 is 16 amino acids. Looked up from germline, CDR1 is WSHSY and CDR2 is SAAADI. This CDR3 reads CASSGTGTGSSYEQYF. CDR3 coding DNA: TGCGCCAGCAGTGGCACCGGGACAGGGAGCTCCTACGAGCAGTACTTC.

This sequence joins TRBV24-1 and TRBJ2-7; 8 bases agree with TRBD1. The CDR3 extends over 15 amino acids. J was trimmed by 6 bases and V by 3 bases; bases with no gene match: 9. CDR1 KGHDR and CDR2 SFDVKD come from the germline V gene. DNA of the CDR3: TGTGCCACCAGTGATCCTGGACAGGGAACTGGCGAGCAGTACTTC. This translates into CATSDPGQGTGEQYF.

This clonotype was observed a few times. The rearrangement links TRBV5-1 to TRBJ2-7, with TRBD2 matching over 13 bases. The CDR3 contains 15 residues. Germline V CDR1 and CDR2: SGHRS, YFSETQ. The ends lost 4 bases at V and 5 bases at J; junction bases unmatched: 6. This chain's CDR3 is CASSLGLAGVHEQYF. CDR3 nucleotides: TGCGCCAGCAGCCTAGGACTAGCGGGAGTCCACGAGCAGTACTTC.